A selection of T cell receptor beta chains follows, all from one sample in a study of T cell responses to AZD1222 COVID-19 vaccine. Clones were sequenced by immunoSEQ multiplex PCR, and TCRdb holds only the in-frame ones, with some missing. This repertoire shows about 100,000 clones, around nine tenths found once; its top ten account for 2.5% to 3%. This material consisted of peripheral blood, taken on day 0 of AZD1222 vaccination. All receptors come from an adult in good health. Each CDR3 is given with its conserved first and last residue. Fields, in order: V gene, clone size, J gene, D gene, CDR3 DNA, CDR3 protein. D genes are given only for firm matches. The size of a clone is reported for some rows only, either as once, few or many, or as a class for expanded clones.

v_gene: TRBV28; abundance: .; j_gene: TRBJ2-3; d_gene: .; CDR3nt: TGTGCCAGCAGTTTACCAGGGACAGATACGCAGTATTTT; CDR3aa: CASSLPGTDTQYF
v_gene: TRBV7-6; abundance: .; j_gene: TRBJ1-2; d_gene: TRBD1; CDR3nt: TGTGCCAGCAGCTTCGGACAGGGGGATGGCTACACCTTC; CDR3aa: CASSFGQGDGYTF
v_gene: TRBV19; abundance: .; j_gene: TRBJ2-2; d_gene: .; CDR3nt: TGTGCCAGTACCAAGACAGGCCCGTACACCGGGGAGCTGTTTTTT; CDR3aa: CASTKTGPYTGELFF
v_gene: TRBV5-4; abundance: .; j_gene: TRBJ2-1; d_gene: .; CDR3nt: TGTGCCAGCACCCTGGGGGGGGCCTCCTACAATGAGCAGTTCTTC; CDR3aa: CASTLGGASYNEQFF
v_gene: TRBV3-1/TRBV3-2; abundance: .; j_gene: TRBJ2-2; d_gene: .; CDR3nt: TGTGCCAGCAGCCAAGGGGGCATCGGGGAGCTGTTTTTT; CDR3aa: CASSQGGIGELFF
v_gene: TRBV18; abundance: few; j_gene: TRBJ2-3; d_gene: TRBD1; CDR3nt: TGTGCCAGCTCACCTAGACAGGGGGATACGCAGTATTTT; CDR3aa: CASSPRQGDTQYF
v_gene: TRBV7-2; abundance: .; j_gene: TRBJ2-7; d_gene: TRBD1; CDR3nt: TGTGCCAGCAGCGTAACAGGGGCCCGCTCCTACGAGCAGTACTTC; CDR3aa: CASSVTGARSYEQYF
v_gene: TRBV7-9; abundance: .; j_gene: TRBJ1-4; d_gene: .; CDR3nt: TGTGCCAGCAGCCTCTGTGAAAAACTGTTTTTT; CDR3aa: CASSLCEKLFF
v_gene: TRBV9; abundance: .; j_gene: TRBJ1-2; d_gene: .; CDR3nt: TGTGCCAGCAGCACCCGGACAGTAAAAGATGGCTACACCTTC; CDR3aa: CASSTRTVKDGYTF
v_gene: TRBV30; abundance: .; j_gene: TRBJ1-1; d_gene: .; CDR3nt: TGTGCCTGGAGGAGGGGGGCAGGGCTGGACACTGAAGCTTTCTTT; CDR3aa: CAWRRGAGLDTEAFF
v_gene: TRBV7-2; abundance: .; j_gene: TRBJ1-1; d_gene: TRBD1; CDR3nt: TGTGCCAGCAGCTGGACAGGGAACACTGAAGCTTTCTTT; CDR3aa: CASSWTGNTEAFF
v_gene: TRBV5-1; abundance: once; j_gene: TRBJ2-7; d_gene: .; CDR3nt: TGCGCCAGCAGCTTGGGGAGGGGGAATACCTACGAGCAGTACTTC; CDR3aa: CASSLGRGNTYEQYF
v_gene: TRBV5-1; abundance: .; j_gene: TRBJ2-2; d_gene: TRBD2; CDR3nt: TGCGCCAGCAGCTTGGCACTAGCGGACACCGGGGAGCTGTTTTTT; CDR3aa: CASSLALADTGELFF
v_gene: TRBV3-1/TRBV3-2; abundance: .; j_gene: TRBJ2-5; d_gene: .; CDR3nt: TGTGCCAGCAGCCGGAATAGCCAAGAGACCCAGTACTTC; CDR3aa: CASSRNSQETQYF
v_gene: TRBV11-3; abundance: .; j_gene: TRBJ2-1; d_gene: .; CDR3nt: TGTGCCAGCAGAGGGCTAAGAGAGCAGTTCTTC; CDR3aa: CASRGLREQFF
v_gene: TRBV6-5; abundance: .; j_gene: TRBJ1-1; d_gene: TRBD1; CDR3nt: TGTGCCAGCAGTTTCGGACAGGTCAGCACTGAAGCTTTCTTT; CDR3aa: CASSFGQVSTEAFF
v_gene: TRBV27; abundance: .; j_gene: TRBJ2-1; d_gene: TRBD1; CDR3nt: TGTGCCAGCAGTCCCAGGGACAGTACCCTCGATGAGCAGTTCTTC; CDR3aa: CASSPRDSTLDEQFF
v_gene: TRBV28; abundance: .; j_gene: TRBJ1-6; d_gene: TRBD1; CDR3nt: TGTGCCAGCAGTTCGCTGACAGGGGCCTTTTCACCCCTCCACTTT; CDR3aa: CASSSLTGAFSPLHF
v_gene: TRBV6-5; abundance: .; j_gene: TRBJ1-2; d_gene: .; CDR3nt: TGTGCCAGCAGGGACCTGTTCGGGGGCAGTGGGAGCTACACCTTC; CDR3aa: CASRDLFGGSGSYTF
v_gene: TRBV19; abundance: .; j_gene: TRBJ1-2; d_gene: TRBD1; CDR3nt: TGTGCCGGCCGGGACAGGGGGCGGGACGGCTACACCTTC; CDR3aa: CAGRDRGRDGYTF
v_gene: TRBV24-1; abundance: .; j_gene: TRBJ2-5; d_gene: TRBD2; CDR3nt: TGTGCCACCAGTGATTTGACGGGGGGGCCCCTAGAGACCCAGTACTTC; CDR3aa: CATSDLTGGPLETQYF
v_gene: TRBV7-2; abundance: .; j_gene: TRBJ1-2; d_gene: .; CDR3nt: TGTGCCAGCAGCTTAGAAGGTAGACAGGCCTATGGCTACACCTTC; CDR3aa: CASSLEGRQAYGYTF
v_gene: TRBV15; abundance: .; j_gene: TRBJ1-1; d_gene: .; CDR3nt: TGTGCCACCAGCAGAGGGGGTTTCGAGAACACTGAAGCTTTCTTT; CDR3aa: CATSRGGFENTEAFF
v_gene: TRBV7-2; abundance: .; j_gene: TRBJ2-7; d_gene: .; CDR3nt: TGTGCCAGCAGCTTAAGCTCAGCTGGTGACGAGCAGTACTTC; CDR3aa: CASSLSSAGDEQYF
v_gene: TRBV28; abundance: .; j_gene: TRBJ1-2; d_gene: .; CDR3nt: TGTGCCAGCAGTCTGATGGGCGGCTACACCTTC; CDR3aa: CASSLMGGYTF
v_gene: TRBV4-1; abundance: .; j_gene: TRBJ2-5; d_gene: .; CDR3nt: TGCGCCAGCAGCCAAGGCTGGCTCTACCAAGAGACCCAGTACTTC; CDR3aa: CASSQGWLYQETQYF
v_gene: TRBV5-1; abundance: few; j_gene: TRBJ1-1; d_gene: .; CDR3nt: TGCGCCAGCAGCTTGGGCACACCAGGCACTGAAGCTTTCTTT; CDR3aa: CASSLGTPGTEAFF
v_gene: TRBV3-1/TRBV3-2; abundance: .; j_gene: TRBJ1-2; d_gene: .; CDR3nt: TGTGCCAGCAGCCAAGACCGTGGCTACACCTTC; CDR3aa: CASSQDRGYTF